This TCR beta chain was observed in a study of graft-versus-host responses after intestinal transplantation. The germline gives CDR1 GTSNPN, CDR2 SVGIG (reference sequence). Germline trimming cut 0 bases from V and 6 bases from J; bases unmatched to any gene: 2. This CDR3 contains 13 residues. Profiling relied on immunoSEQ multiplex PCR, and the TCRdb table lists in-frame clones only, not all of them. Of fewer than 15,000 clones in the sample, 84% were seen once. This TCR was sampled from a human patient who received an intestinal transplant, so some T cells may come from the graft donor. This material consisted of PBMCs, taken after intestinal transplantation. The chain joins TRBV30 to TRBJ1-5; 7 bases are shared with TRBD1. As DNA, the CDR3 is TGTGCCTGGAGTGTAGAGGGGGCTCAGCCCCAGCATTTT. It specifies CAWSVEGAQPQHF.